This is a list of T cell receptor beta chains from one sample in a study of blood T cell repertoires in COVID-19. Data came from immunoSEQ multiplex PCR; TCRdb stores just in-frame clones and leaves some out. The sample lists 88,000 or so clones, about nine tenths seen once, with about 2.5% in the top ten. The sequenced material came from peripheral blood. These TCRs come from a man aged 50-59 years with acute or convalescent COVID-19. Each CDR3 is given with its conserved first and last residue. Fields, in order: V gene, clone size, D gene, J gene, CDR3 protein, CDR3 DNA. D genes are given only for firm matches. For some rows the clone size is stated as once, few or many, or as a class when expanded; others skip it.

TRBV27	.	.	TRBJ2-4	CASSNRDNKNIQYF	TGTGCCAGCAGTAACCGGGACAACAAAAACATTCAGTACTTC
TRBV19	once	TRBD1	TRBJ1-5	CASSTGTGGDSNQPQHF	TGTGCCAGTAGTACCGGGACAGGGGGTGATAGCAATCAGCCCCAGCATTTT
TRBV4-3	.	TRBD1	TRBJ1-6	CASSQGQGSNSPLHF	TGCGCCAGCAGCCAAGGACAGGGAAGTAATTCACCCCTCCACTTT
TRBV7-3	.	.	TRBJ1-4	CASSLTWQTSTNEKLFF	TGTGCCAGCAGCTTAACATGGCAGACTTCAACTAATGAAAAACTGTTTTTT
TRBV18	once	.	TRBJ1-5	CASSPAGGAIQNQPQHF	TGTGCCAGCTCACCGGCTGGGGGGGCGATCCAAAATCAGCCCCAGCATTTT
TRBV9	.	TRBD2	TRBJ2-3	CASSVDSGGTDTQYF	TGTGCCAGCAGCGTTGATAGCGGGGGCACAGATACGCAGTATTTT
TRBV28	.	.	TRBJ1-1	CASKKRAKNTEAFF	TGTGCCAGCAAAAAGCGGGCCAAGAACACTGAAGCTTTCTTT
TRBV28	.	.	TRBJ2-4	CASSLEGEAKNIQYF	TGTGCCAGCAGTTTAGAGGGTGAAGCCAAAAACATTCAGTACTTC
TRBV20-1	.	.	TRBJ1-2	CSASRVNGYTF	TGCAGTGCTAGCCGGGTTAATGGCTACACCTTC
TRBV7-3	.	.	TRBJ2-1	CASSLTGGHRDTSGNEQFF	TGTGCCAGCAGCTTAACCGGCGGCCACAGGGATACTTCAGGGAATGAGCAGTTCTTC
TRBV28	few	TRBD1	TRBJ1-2	CASSLGDSSYTF	TGTGCCAGCAGTTTGGGGGACAGTAGCTACACCTTC
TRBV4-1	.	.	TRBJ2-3	CASSQGVTDTQYF	TGCGCCAGCAGCCAAGGAGTTACAGATACGCAGTATTTT
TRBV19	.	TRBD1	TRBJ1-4	CASSIGDREGEKLFF	TGTGCCAGTAGTATCGGGGACAGGGAAGGGGAAAAACTGTTTTTT
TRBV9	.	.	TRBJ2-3	CASSVLEGPPRTDTQYF	TGTGCCAGCAGCGTATTGGAGGGGCCCCCCAGGACAGATACGCAGTATTTT
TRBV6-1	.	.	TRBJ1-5	CASSESRGSNQPQHF	TGTGCCAGCAGTGAATCAAGGGGCAGCAATCAGCCCCAGCATTTT
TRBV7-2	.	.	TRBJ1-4	CASSLRGEKLFF	TGTGCCAGCAGCTTAAGGGGTGAAAAACTGTTTTTT
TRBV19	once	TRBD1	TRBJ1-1	CASKGARVTEAFF	TGTGCCAGTAAGGGGGCCAGGGTCACTGAAGCTTTCTTT
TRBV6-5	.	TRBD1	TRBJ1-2	CASSGDSFGYTF	TGTGCCAGCAGCGGGGACAGTTTTGGCTACACCTTC
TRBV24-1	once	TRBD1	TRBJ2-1	CATSDYRTGLYNEQFF	TGTGCCACCAGTGATTATCGGACAGGGCTCTACAATGAGCAGTTCTTC
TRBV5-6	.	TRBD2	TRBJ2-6	CASSAGGSGANVLTF	TGTGCCAGCAGCGCGGGGGGCTCTGGGGCCAACGTCCTGACTTTC
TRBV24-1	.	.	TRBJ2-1	CATSASGFEQFF	TGTGCCACCAGTGCCAGCGGGTTTGAGCAGTTCTTC
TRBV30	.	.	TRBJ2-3	CAWSANRDTQYF	TGTGCCTGGAGTGCGAACAGAGATACGCAGTATTTT
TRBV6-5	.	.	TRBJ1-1	CASTWEGSGTEAFF	TGTGCCAGCACTTGGGAGGGGTCGGGCACTGAAGCTTTCTTT
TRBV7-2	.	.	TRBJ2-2	CASSSKSNTGELFF	TGTGCCAGCAGCTCTAAATCGAACACCGGGGAGCTGTTTTTT
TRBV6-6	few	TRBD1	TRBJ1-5	CASSYAGQGSNQPQHF	TGTGCCAGCAGTTACGCAGGACAGGGAAGCAATCAGCCCCAGCATTTT
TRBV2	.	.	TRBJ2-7	CASSVIAYEQYF	TGTGCCAGCAGTGTTATAGCCTACGAGCAGTACTTC
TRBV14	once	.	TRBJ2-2	CARLRAGYTGELFF	TGTGCCAGGCTAAGGGCGGGGTACACCGGGGAGCTGTTTTTT
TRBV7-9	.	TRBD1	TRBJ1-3	CASSTQGARITIYF	TGTGCCAGCAGCACGCAGGGGGCGCGGATCACCATATATTTT